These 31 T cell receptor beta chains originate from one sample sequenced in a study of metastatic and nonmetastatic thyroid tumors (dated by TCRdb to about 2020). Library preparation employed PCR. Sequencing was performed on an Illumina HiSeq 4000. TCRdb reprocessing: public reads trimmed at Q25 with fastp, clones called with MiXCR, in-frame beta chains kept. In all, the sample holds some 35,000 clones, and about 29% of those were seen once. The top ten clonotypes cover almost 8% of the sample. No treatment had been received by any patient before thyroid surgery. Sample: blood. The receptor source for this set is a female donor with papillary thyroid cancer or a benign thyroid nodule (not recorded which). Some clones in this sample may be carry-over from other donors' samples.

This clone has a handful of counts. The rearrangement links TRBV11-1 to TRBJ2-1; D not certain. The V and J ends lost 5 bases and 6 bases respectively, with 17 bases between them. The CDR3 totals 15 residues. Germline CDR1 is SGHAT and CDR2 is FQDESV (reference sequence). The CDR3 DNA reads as TGTGCCAGCAGCCCAGGCCAGGTTAGACTCAATGAGCAGTTCTTC. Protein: CASSPGQVRLNEQFF.

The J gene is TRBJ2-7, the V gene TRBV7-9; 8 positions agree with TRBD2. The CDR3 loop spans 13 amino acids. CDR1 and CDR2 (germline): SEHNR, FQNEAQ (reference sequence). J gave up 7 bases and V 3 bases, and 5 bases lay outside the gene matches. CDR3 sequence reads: CASSLAGGGEQYF. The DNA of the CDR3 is TGTGCCAGCAGCTTGGCAGGCGGGGGGGAGCAGTACTTC.

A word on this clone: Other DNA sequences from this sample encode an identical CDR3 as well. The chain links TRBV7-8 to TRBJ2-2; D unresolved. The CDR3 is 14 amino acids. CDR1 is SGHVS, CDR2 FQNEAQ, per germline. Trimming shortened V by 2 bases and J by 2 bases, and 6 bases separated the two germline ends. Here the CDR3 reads CASSLTANTGELFF. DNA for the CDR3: TGTGCCAGCAGCTTAACGGCTAACACCGGGGAGCTGTTTTTT.

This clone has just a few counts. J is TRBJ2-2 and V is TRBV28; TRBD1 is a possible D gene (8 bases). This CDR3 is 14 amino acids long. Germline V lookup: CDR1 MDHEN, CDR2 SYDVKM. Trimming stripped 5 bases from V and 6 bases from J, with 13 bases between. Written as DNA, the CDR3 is TGTGCCAGCAGTACCACAGGGGGGGCCGGGGAGCTGTTTTTT. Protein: CASSTTGGAGELFF.

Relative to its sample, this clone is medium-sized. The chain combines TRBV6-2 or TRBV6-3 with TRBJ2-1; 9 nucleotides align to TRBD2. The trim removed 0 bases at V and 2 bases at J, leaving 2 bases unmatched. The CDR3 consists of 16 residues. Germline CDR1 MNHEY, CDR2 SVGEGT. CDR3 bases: TGTGCCAGCAGTTACTCGCGCGGGGGGGCCTACAATGAGCAGTTCTTC. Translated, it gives CASSYSRGGAYNEQFF.

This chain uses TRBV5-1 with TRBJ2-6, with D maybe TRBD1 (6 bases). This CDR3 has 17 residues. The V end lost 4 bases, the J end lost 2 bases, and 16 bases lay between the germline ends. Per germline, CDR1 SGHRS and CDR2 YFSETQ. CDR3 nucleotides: TGCGCCAGCAGCGCCTCAACAGGGTTTACTGGGGCCAACGTCCTGACTTTC. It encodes CASSASTGFTGANVLTF.

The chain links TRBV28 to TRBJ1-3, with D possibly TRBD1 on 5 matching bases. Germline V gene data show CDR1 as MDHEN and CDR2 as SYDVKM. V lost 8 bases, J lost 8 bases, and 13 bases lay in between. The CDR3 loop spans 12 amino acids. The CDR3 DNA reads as TGTGCCAGCCGGGACTCCCTGGACACCATATATTTT. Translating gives CASRDSLDTIYF.

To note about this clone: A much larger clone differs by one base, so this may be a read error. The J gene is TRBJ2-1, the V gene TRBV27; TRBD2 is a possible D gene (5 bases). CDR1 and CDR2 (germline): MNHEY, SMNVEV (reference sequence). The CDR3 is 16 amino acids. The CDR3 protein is CASIPEGSSSYNEQFF. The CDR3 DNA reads TGTGCTAGCATCCCCGAAGGGAGTAGCTCCTACAATGAGCAGTTCTTC.

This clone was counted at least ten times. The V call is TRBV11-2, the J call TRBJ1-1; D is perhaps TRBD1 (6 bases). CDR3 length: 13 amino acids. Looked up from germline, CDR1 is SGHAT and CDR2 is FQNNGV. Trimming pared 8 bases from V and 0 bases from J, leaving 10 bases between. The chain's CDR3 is CASWGHLNTEAFF. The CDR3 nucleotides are TGTGCCAGCTGGGGACACCTGAACACTGAAGCTTTCTTT. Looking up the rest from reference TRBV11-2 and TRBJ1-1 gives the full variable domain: EAGVAQSPRYKIIEKRQSVAFWCNPISGHATLYWYQQILGQGPKLLIQFQNNGVVDDSQLPKDRFSAERLKGVDSTLKIQPAKLEDSAVYLCASWGHLNTEAFFGQGTRLTVV.

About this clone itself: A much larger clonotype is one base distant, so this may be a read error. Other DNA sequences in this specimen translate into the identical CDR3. The DNA of the CDR3 is TGCAGTGCTACTCCTATAGCGGGAGGTCCTACAGATACGCAGTATTTT. It translates to CSATPIAGGPTDTQYF. The chain has TRBV20-1 and TRBJ2-3; 10 positions agree with TRBD2. CDR1 and CDR2 (germline): DFQATT, SNEGSKA (reference sequence). J lost 3 bases, V lost 4 bases, and 10 bases had no gene match. The CDR3 sequence is 16 residues long.

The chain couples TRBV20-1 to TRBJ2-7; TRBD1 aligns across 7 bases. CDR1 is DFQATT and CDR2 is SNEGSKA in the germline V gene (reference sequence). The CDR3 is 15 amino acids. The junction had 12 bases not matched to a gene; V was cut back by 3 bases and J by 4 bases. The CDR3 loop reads CSASLDRVMTYEQYF. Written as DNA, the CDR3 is TGCAGTGCTAGCCTAGACAGGGTAATGACATACGAGCAGTACTTC.

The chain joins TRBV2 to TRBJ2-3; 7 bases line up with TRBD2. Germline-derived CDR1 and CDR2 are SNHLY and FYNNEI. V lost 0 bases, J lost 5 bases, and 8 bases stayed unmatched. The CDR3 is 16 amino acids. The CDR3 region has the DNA TGTGCCAGCAGTGAAGCGTGTCGGGGGGTCAAAGATACGCAGTATTTT. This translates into CASSEACRGVKDTQYF. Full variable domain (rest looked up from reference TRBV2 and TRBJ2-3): EPEVTQTPSHQVTQMGQEVILRCVPISNHLYFYWYRQILGQKVEFLVSFYNNEISEKSEIFDDQFSVERPDGSNFTLKIRSTKLEDSAMYFCASSEACRGVKDTQYFGPGTRLTVL.

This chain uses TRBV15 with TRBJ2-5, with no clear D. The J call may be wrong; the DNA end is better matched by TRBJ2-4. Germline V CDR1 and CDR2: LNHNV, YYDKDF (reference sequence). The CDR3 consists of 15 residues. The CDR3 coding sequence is TGTGCCACCAGCAGAGATATGAGATCTGAGAGCATTCAGTACTTC. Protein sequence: CATSRDMRSESIQYF.

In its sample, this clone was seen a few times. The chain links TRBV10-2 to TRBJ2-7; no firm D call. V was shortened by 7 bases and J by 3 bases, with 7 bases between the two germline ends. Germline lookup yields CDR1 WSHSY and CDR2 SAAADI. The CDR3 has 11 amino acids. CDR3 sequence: CASMCGYEQYF. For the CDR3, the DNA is TGCGCCAGCATGTGTGGCTACGAGCAGTACTTC.

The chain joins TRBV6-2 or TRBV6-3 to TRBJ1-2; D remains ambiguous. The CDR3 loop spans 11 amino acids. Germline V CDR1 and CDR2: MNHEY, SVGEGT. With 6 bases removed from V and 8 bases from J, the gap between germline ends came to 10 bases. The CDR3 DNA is TGTGCCAGCAGATTCCGAGACGGCTACACCTTC. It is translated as CASRFRDGYTF.

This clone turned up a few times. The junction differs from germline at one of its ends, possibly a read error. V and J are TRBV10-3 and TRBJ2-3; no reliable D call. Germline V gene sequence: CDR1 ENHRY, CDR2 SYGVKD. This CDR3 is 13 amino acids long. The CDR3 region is CAGTSSSTYTQYF. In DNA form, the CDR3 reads TGTGCCGGAACCAGCAGTTCCACATATACGCAGTATTTT.

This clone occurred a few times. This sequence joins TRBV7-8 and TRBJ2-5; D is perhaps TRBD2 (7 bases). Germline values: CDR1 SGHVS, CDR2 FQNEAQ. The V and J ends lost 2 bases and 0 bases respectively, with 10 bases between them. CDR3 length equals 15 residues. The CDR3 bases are TGTGCCAGCAGCTTAAGGGGGGGGGACCAAGAGACCCAGTACTTC. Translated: CASSLRGGDQETQYF.

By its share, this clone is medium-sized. The CDR3, as DNA: TGTGCCAGTAGTGATAACCCCGGGCCCTTGGGAGAGCAGTACTTC. Amino acid sequence: CASSDNPGPLGEQYF. V and J are TRBV19 and TRBJ2-7; no definite D call. Germline-derived CDR1 and CDR2 are LNHDA and SQIVND (reference sequence). This CDR3 spans 15 amino acids. V was clipped by 5 bases and J by 7 bases, with 21 bases between them.

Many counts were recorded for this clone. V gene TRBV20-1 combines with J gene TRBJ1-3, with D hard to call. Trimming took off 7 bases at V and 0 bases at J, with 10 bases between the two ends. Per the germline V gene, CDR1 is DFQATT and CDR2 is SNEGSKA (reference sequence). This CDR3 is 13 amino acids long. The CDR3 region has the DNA TGCAGTGGATCCCAAAACTCTGGAAACACCATATATTTT. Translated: CSGSQNSGNTIYF.

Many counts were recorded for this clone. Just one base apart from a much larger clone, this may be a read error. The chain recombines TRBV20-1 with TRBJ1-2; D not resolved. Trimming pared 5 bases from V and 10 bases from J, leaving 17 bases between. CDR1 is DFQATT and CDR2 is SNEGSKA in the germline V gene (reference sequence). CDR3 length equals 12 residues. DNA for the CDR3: TGCAGTGCTGGGCCTACTGGGGATGACTACACCTTC. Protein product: CSAGPTGDDYTF.

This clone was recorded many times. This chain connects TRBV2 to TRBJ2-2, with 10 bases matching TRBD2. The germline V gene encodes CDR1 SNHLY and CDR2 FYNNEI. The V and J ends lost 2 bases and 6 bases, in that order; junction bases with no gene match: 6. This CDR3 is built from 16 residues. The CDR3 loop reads CASSERSSGGAGELFF. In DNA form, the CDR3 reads TGTGCCAGCAGTGAAAGGTCTAGCGGGGGCGCCGGGGAGCTGTTTTTT. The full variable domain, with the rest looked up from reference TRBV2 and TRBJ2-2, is EPEVTQTPSHQVTQMGQEVILRCVPISNHLYFYWYRQILGQKVEFLVSFYNNEISEKSEIFDDQFSVERPDGSNFTLKIRSTKLEDSAMYFCASSERSSGGAGELFFGEGSRLTVL.

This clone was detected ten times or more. DNA of the CDR3: TGCGCCAGCAGCTCTGAGACTAACGTCCTCAATGAGCAGTTCTTC. Translation: CASSSETNVLNEQFF. The rearrangement joins TRBV5-1 to TRBJ2-1, with D tentatively TRBD2 (5 bases). The CDR3 loop spans 15 amino acids. The V end lost 3 bases, the J end lost 6 bases, and 16 bases lay between the germline ends. Germline V gives CDR1 SGHRS, CDR2 YFSETQ.

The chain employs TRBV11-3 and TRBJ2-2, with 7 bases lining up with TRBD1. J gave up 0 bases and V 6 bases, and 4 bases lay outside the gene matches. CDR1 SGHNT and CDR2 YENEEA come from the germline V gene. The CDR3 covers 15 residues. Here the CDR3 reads CASRDRNSNTGELFF. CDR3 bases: TGTGCCAGCAGGGACAGGAACTCGAACACCGGGGAGCTGTTTTTT. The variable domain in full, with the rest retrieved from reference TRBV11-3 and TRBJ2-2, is EAGVVQSPRYKIIEKKQPVAFWCNPISGHNTLYWYLQNLGQGPELLIRYENEEAVDDSQLPKDRFSAERLKGVDSTLKIQPAELGDSAVYLCASRDRNSNTGELFFGEGSRLTVL.

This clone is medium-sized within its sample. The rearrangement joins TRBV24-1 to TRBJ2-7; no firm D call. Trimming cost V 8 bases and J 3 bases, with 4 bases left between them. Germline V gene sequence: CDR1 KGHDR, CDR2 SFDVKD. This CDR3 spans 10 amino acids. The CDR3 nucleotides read TGTGCCACCAAGGACTACGAGCAGTACTTC. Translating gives CATKDYEQYF.

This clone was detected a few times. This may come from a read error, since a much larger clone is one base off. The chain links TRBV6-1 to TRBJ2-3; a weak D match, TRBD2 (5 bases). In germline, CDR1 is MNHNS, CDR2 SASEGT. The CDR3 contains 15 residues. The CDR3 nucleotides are TGTGCCAGCAGACGGCTAGCAGGAGAAGCAGATGCGCAGTATTTT. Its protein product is CASRRLAGEADAQYF.

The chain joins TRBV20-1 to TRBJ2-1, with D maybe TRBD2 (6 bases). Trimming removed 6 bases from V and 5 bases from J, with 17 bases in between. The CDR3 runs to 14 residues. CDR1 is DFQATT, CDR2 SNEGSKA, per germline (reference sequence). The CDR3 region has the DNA TGCAGTGCCCCGCGGGGTACTACAAACAATGAGCAGTTCTTC. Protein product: CSAPRGTTNNEQFF.

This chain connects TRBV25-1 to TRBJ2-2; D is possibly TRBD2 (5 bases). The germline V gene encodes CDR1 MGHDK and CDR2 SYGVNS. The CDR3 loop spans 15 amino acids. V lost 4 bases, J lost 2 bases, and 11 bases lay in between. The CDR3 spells CASSGPRVNTGELFF. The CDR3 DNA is TGTGCCAGCAGTGGCCCGAGGGTTAACACCGGGGAGCTGTTTTTT.

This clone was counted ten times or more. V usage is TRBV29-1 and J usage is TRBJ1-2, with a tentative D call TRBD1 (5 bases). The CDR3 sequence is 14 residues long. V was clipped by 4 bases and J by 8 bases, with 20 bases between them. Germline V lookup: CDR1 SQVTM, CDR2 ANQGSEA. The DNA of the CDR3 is TGCAGCGTTGCTCGGCAGGGTGGAGGGGAAGGCTACACCTTC. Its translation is CSVARQGGGEGYTF. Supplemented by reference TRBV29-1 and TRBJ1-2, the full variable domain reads SAVISQKPSRDICQRGTSLTIQCQVDSQVTMMFWYRQQPGQSLTLIATANQGSEATYESGFVIDKFPISRPNLTFSTLTVSNMSPEDSSIYLCSVARQGGGEGYTFGSGTRLTVV.

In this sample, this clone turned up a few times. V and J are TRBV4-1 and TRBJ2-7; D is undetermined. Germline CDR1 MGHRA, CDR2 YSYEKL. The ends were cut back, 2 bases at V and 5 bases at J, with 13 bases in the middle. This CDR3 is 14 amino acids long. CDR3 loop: CASSQSVHFDEQYF. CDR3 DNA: TGCGCCAGCAGCCAATCGGTCCATTTTGACGAGCAGTACTTC.

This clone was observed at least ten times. The CDR3 nucleotides are TGTGCCAGCCAGAGCAAGATACGGGACAGCCCCTTGGAGCAGTACTTC. Its protein product is CASQSKIRDSPLEQYF. V and J are TRBV3-1 and TRBJ2-7; 7 nucleotides agree with TRBD1. The V segment lost 8 bases and the J segment 7 bases; nucleotides outside the gene matches: 20. The CDR3 runs to 16 residues. CDR1 is LGHDT, CDR2 YNNKEL, per germline (reference sequence).

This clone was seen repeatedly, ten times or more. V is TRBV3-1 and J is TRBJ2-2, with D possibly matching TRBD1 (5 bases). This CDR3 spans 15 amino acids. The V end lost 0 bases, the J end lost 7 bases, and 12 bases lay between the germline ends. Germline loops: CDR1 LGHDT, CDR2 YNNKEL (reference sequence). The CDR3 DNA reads TGTGCCAGCAGCCAAGATCTAAGGGGTAGCGGGGAGCTGTTTTTT. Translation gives CASSQDLRGSGELFF.